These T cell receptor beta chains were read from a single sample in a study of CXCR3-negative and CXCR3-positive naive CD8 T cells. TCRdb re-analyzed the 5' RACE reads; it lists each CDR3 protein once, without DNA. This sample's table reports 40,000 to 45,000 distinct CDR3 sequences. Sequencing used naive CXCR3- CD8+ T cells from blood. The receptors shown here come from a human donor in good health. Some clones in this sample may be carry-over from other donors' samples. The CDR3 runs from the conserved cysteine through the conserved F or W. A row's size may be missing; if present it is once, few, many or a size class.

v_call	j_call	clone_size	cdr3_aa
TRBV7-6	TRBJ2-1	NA	CASSLLNLAGGPYNEQFF
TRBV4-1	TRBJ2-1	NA	CASTRVEGGINEQFF
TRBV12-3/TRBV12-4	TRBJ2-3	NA	CASSLPAGGPDTQYF
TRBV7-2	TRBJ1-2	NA	CASSLGGNYGYTF
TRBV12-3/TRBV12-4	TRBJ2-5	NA	CASSSDSWETQYF
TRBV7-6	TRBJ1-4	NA	CASSPAPGPAIAKLFF
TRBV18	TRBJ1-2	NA	CASSPGQMFYGYTF
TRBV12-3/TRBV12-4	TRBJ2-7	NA	CASSQPGRVTIGWYF
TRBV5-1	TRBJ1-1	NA	CASSRGPVGGATEAFF
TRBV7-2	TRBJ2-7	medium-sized	CASSYGTGGFYEQYF
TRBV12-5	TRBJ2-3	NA	CASGLVTGYTSSTDTQYF
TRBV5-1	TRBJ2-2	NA	CASSPSDLRRPGELFF
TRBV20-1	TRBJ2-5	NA	CSARGRGLETQYF
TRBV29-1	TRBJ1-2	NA	CSVEVWGTYGYTF
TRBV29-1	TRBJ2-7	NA	CSVGGPVDSYEQYF
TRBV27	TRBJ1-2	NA	CASSLIGPYGYTF
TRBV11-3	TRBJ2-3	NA	CASSLGRGQHTDTQYF
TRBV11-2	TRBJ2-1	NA	CASSSANRTYNEQFF
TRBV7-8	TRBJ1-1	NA	CASSPGQGRNTEAFF
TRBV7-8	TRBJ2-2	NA	CASSLVGGLSFGELFF
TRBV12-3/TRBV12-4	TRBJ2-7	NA	CASSTSSYEQYF
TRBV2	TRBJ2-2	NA	CASSGPGELFF
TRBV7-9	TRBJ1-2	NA	CASSPSSDIYGYTF
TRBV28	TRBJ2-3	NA	CASSFKPGTLASTDTQYF
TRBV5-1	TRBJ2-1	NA	CASSLPTSGGVYNEQFF
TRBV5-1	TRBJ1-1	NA	CATSKEGRDTEAFF
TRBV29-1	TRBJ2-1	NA	CSVARHRGSYNEQFF
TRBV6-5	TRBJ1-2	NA	CASRILDGPYGYTF
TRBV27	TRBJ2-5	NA	CASSTRTSGRIQGRETQYF
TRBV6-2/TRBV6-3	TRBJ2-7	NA	CASSPDRAGTYEQYF
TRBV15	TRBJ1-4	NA	CATRNPRISINEKLFF
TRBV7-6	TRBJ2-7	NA	CASSLSLTYEQYF
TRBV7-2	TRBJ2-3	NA	CASSLAGDSLVSQYF
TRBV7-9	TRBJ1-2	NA	CASSAGGFNYGYTF
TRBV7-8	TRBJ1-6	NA	CASSLALTGGNSPLHF
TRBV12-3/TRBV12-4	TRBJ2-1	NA	CASGSGGAKNEQFF
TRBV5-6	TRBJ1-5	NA	CASSAGRGQPQHF
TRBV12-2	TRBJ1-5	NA	CASRFPSETQGRNQPQHF